This T cell receptor (beta chain) derives from a study of radiation and T cells in renal cell carcinoma. Clones were sequenced by immunoSEQ multiplex PCR, and TCRdb holds only the in-frame ones, with some missing. The data hold roughly 170,000 clones, with less than 90% observed a single time. Trimming removed 3 bases at V and 3 bases at J, with 9 bases between. Germline-derived CDR1 and CDR2 are SGHDN and FVKESK. The CDR3 runs to 13 residues. Stated time point: blood 4 weeks post-SBRT, at nephrectomy. Treatment: 15 Gy SBRT to primary tumor, nephrectomy 4 weeks later. The patient's renal cell carcinoma had clear cell pathology.

The input for sequencing was blood, taken from a patient whose treatment included radiotherapy and nephrectomy. This sequence joins TRBV14 and TRBJ2-7, with D possibly called TRBD1 or TRBD2 (5 bases each). This clonotype originated in a woman between 50 and 59 years old with renal cell carcinoma. The CDR3 is CASSQRGIYEQYF. CDR3 sequence (DNA): TGTGCCAGCAGCCAGAGGGGAATCTACGAGCAGTACTTC.